The text below deals with one T cell receptor beta chain. Sequencing used immunoSEQ multiplex PCR; TCRdb keeps in-frame clones, though not all of them. The sample contains about 15,000 clones, more than 75% of which appear only once. The sample comes from a study of T cell clonotyping in hematopoietic cell transplantation. This CDR3 has 16 amino acids. Germline V gene data show CDR1 as MNHNY and CDR2 as SVGAGI (reference sequence). V lost 5 bases to trimming and J lost 1 base; unmatched junction nucleotides: 10. Sequenced here: PBMCs, sampled 100 days after allogeneic stem cell transplant. The TCR was taken from a male patient between 45 and 60 years old who had an allogeneic stem cell transplant from an unrelated donor, so T cells may come from the graft donor. Some clones in this sample may be carry-over from other donors' samples. The rearrangement links TRBV6-6 to TRBJ2-5; TRBD1 aligns across 7 bases. The CDR3 here is CASSNRGGDFQETQYF. The CDR3, as DNA: TGTGCCAGCAGTAACAGGGGTGGAGATTTCCAAGAGACCCAGTACTTC.